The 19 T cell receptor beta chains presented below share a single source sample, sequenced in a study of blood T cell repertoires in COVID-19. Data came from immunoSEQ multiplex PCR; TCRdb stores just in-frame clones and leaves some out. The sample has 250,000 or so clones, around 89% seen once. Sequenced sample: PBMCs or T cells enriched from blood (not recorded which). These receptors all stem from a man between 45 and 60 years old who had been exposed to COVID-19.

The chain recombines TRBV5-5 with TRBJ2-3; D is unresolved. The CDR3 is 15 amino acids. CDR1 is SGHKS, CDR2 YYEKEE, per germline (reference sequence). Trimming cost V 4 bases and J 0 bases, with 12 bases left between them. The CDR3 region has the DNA TGTGCCAGCAGCCCCCCGGGTGCTAGCACAGATACGCAGTATTTT. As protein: CASSPPGASTDTQYF.

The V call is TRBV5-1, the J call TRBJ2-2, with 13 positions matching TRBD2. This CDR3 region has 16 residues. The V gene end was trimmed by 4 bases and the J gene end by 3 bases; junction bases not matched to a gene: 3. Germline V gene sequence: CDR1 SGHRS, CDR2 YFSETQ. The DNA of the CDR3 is TGCGCCAGCAGCCCACTAGCGGGAGGGGACACCGGGGAGCTGTTTTTT. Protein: CASSPLAGGDTGELFF.

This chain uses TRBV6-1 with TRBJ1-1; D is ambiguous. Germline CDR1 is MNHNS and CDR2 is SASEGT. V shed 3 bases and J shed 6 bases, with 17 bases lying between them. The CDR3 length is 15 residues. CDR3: CASSEFWGVGAEAFF. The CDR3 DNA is TGTGCCAGCAGTGAGTTCTGGGGAGTTGGAGCTGAAGCTTTCTTT.

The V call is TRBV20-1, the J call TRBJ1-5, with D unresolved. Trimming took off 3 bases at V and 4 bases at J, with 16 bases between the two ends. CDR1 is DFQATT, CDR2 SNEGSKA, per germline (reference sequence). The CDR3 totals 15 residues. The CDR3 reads CSASRRPLRNQPQHF. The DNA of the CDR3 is TGCAGTGCTAGTCGCAGGCCCCTACGGAATCAGCCCCAGCATTTT.

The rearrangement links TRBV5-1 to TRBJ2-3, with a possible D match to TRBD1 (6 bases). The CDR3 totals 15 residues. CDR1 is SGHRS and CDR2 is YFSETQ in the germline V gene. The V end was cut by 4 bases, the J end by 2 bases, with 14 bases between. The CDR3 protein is CASSPGQPYTDTQYF. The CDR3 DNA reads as TGCGCCAGCAGCCCGGGACAACCGTACACAGATACGCAGTATTTT.

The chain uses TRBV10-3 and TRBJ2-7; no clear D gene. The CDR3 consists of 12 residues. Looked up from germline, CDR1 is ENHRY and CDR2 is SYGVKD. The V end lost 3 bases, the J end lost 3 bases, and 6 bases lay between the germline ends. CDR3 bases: TGTGCCATCAGTGAATACAACTACGAGCAGTACGTC. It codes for CAISEYNYEQYV.

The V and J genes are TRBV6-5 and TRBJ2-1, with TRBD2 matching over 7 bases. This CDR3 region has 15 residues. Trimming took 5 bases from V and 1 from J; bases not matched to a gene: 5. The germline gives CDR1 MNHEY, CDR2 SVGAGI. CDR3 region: CASSPGLLSYNEQFF. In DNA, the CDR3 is TGTGCCAGCAGTCCGGGACTACTTTCCTACAATGAGCAGTTCTTC.

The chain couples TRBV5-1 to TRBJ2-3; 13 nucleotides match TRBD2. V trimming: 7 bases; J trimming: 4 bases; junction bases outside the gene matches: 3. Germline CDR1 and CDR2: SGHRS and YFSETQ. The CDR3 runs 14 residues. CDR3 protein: CASGLAGVPDTQYF. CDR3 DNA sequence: TGCGCCAGCGGACTAGCGGGAGTTCCAGATACGCAGTATTTT.

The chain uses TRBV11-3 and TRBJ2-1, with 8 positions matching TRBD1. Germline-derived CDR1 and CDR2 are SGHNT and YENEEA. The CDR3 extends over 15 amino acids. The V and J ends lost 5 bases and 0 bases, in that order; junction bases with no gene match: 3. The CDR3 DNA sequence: TGTGCCAGCAGCCCTGGACAGGGCTCCTACAATGAGCAGTTCTTC. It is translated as CASSPGQGSYNEQFF.

The CDR3 loop reads CASSPRGTSGRAGTGELFF. The CDR3 bases are TGTGCCAGCAGTCCTAGAGGGACTAGCGGGAGGGCCGGGACCGGGGAGCTGTTTTTT. V and J are TRBV27 and TRBJ2-2, with TRBD2 matching over 16 bases. Germline CDR1 reads MNHEY; CDR2 reads SMNVEV (reference sequence). Trimming at V came to 5 bases and at J to 5 bases, leaving 11 bases not matched to a gene. CDR3 length: 19 amino acids.

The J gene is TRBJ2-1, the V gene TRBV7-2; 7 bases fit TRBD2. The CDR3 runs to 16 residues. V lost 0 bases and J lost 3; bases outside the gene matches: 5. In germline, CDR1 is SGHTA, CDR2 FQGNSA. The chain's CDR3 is CASSLAGGGVYNEQFF. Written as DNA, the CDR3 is TGTGCCAGCAGCTTAGCCGGCGGGGGTGTCTACAATGAGCAGTTCTTC.

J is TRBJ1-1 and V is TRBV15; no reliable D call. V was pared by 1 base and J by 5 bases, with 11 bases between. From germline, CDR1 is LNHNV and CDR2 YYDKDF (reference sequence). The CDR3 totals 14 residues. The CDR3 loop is CATSRARDRTEAFF. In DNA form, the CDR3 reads TGTGCCACCAGCAGAGCTCGGGATCGGACTGAAGCTTTCTTT.

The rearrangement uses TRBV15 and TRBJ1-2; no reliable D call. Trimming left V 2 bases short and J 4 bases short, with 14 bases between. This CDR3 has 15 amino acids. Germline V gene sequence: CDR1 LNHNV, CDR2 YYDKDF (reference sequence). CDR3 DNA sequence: TGTGCCACCAGCAGAACCCTGGAGTCAGCCTATGGCTACACCTTC. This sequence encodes CATSRTLESAYGYTF.

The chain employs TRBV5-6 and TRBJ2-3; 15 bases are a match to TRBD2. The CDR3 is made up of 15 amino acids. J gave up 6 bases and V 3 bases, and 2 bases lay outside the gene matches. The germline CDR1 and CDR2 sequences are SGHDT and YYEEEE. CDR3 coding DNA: TGTGCCAGCAGCTCGGGACTAGCGGGAGGTGATACGCAGTATTTT. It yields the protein CASSSGLAGGDTQYF.

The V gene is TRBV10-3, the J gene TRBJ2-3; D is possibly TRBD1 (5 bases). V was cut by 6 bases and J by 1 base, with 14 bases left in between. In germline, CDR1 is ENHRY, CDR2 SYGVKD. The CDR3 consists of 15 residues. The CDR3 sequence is CAIRPGYLGTDTQYF. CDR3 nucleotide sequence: TGTGCCATCAGGCCAGGGTATCTGGGCACAGATACGCAGTATTTT.

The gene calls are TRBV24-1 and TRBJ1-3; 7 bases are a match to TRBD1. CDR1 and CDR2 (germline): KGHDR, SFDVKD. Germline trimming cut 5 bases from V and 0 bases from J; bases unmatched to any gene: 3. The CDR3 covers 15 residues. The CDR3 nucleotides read TGTGCCACCAGTGCCGGGACAGCCTCTGGAAACACCATATATTTT. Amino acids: CATSAGTASGNTIYF.

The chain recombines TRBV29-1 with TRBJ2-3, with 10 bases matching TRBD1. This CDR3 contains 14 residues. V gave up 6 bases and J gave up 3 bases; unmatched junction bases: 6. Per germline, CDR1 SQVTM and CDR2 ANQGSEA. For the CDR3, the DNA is TGCAGCGTCCCAAGGGGACAGGGGACAGATACGCAGTATTTT. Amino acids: CSVPRGQGTDTQYF.

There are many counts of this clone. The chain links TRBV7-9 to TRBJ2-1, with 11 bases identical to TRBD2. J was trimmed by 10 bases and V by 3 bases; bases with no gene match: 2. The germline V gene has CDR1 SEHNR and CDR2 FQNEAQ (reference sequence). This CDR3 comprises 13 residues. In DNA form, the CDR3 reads TGTGCCAGCAGCTTTCTAGCGGGAGGAGAGCAGTTCTTC. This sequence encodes CASSFLAGGEQFF.

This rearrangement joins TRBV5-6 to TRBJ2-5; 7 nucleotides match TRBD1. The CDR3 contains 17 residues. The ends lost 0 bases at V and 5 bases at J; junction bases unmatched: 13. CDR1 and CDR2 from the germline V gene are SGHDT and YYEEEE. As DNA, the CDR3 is TGTGCCAGCAGCTTGGGTTTACAAGGGGGCGCGAATGAGACCCAGTACTTC. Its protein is CASSLGLQGGANETQYF.